The text below deals with one T cell receptor beta chain. Its cognate antigen is unknown. These data belong to a study of memory CD4+ T cells and cytomegalovirus serostatus. In the source study's methods: Out-of-frame sequences were removed, leaving 2 million to 2.5 million distinct TCRbeta sequences. The protocol was immunoSEQ multiplex PCR, while the TCRdb copy is restricted to in-frame clones and leaves out a portion. Clone size and V and J calls were adopted from that table, with D and trimming inferred from the DNA. The repertoire holds 45,000 or so clones, with about 79% as singletons. The germline V gene has CDR1 MNHNY and CDR2 SVGAGI (reference sequence). V gave up 4 bases and J gave up 0 bases, with 9 bases separating them. This CDR3 is built from 14 residues. General study findings and limits: Of about 150 reported CMV TCRbeta sequences, 60 to 85 were found in memory CD4+ repertoires.

Single viable CD3+CD4+CD8-CD45RO+ cells were sorted as the memory CD4+ T cells. The source of this sequence is an adult in good health and CMV-seronegative. The V gene is TRBV6-6, the J gene TRBJ1-1, with D unclear. Sequencing was performed on memory CD4+ T cells from blood. The CDR3 is CASSFKSLNTEAFF. DNA of the CDR3: TGTGCCAGCAGTTTCAAGTCATTGAACACTGAAGCTTTCTTT.